The clone carrying this T cell receptor (beta chain) was observed a few times. Its specificity is unknown. Using its own MiXCR run on the RACE reads, TCRdb lists one record per CDR3 protein. The sample yields 270,000 or so distinct CDR3 sequences, around 7.3% seen once. This sample is part of a study of human T cells and chemical hapten exposure. About the study: DPC at 2% was the sensitizing agent, placed on roughly 2 cm by roughly 2 cm of upper inner arm skin.

Time point in this sample: pre-sensitization, week 0. Treatment noted: therapeutic diphenylcyclopropenone sensitization with weekly scalp DPC. The length of the CDR3 is 16 residues. V shed 5 bases and J shed 2 bases, with 15 bases lying between them. Germline CDR1 and CDR2: SGHVS and FQNEAQ. General study findings and limits: Among TCRs, those above 1 in 1000 frequency were unaffected by DPC sensitization.

The material sequenced was whole blood, taken in connection with sensitization to the hapten diphenylcyclopropenone (DPC). The TCR sequence derives from a man between 18 and 29 years old with alopecia areata. Some clones in this sample may be carry-over from other donors' samples. This chain connects TRBV7-8 to TRBJ2-2; a possible D gene is TRBD1 (5 bases). CDR3 sequence reads: CASSQRQNLNTGELFF. For the CDR3, the DNA is TGTGCCAGCAGCCAACGACAGAACCTAAACACCGGGGAGCTGTTTTTT.